This is a list of T cell receptor beta chains from one sample in a study of lymphopenia after photon versus proton radiotherapy. Clones were sequenced by immunoSEQ multiplex PCR, and TCRdb holds only the in-frame ones, with some missing. The sample has roughly 64,000 clones; 87% are singletons. Here the sequenced sample was peripheral blood, taken from a patient treated with proton-based radiotherapy. All receptors come from a man of 80 years or more with esophageal cancer. The CDR3 runs from the conserved cysteine through the conserved F or W. The order of the fields is D gene, V gene, clone size, J gene, CDR3 protein, CDR3 DNA. A D gene is named only where the DNA matches it firmly. Expanded clones get a size class; other rows say once, few or many, or leave the size out.

D: TRBD1; V: TRBV18; size: NA; J: TRBJ1-1; CDR3: CASSSDRGQSEAFF; DNA: TGTGCCAGCTCATCGGACAGGGGGCAAAGTGAAGCTTTCTTT
D: TRBD2; V: TRBV6-1; size: NA; J: TRBJ2-3; CDR3: CASFFLAGGTDTQYF; DNA: TGTGCCAGCTTTTTTCTAGCGGGGGGCACAGATACGCAGTATTTT
D: NA; V: TRBV19; size: NA; J: TRBJ1-4; CDR3: CASSMGTVGNEKLFF; DNA: TGTGCCAGTAGTATGGGAACAGTAGGTAATGAAAAACTGTTTTTT
D: NA; V: TRBV11-2; size: NA; J: TRBJ1-1; CDR3: CASRPDRTTEAFF; DNA: TGTGCCAGCAGACCCGACAGGACCACTGAAGCTTTCTTT
D: TRBD2; V: TRBV12-5; size: NA; J: TRBJ2-5; CDR3: CASGLVYQRGAQETQYF; DNA: TGTGCTAGTGGTTTGGTATATCAGCGGGGGGCCCAAGAGACCCAGTACTTC
D: NA; V: TRBV5-1; size: NA; J: TRBJ1-4; CDR3: CASSLSGSQANEKLFF; DNA: TGCGCCAGCAGCTTGTCGGGGAGCCAAGCTAATGAAAAACTGTTTTTT
D: NA; V: TRBV11-3; size: NA; J: TRBJ2-5; CDR3: CASSLDRNQETQYF; DNA: TGTGCCAGCAGCTTAGATCGGAACCAAGAGACCCAGTACTTC
D: NA; V: TRBV7-2; size: NA; J: TRBJ2-7; CDR3: CASSQNAGTIYEQYF; DNA: TGTGCCAGCAGCCAAAACGCCGGGACAATCTACGAGCAGTACTTC
D: NA; V: TRBV11-2; size: NA; J: TRBJ2-3; CDR3: CASSSSTGDTQYF; DNA: TGTGCCAGCAGCTCCAGTACAGGGGATACGCAGTATTTT
D: NA; V: TRBV5-6; size: NA; J: TRBJ1-2; CDR3: CASSFAGQNYGYTF; DNA: TGTGCCAGCAGCTTCGCAGGGCAAAACTATGGCTACACCTTC
D: NA; V: TRBV2; size: medium-sized; J: TRBJ2-7; CDR3: CASSGTASYEQYF; DNA: TGTGCCAGCAGTGGGACAGCATCCTACGAGCAGTACTTC
D: TRBD2; V: TRBV13; size: NA; J: TRBJ2-1; CDR3: CASSPSGGVNNEQFF; DNA: TGTGCCAGCAGCCCCAGCGGGGGGGTAAACAATGAGCAGTTCTTC
D: TRBD2; V: TRBV5-5; size: NA; J: TRBJ2-5; CDR3: CASSAFVGGVGETQYF; DNA: TGTGCCAGCAGCGCCTTTGTGGGAGGGGTTGGAGAGACCCAGTACTTC
D: TRBD1; V: TRBV6-5; size: NA; J: TRBJ2-5; CDR3: CASSETSQGAKYF; DNA: TGTGCCAGCAGTGAAACATCGCAGGGGGCGAAGTACTTC
D: NA; V: TRBV5-1; size: NA; J: TRBJ1-2; CDR3: CASRPDSDYGYTF; DNA: TGCGCCAGCAGACCCGACAGCGATTATGGCTACACCTTC
D: NA; V: TRBV6-1; size: NA; J: TRBJ2-7; CDR3: CASSTTGPYEQYF; DNA: TGTGCCAGTTCCACCACGGGGCCCTACGAGCAGTACTTC
D: NA; V: TRBV18; size: NA; J: TRBJ2-1; CDR3: CASSPLQGGEQFF; DNA: TGTGCCAGCTCACCACTACAGGGCGGTGAGCAGTTCTTC
D: NA; V: TRBV2; size: NA; J: TRBJ2-6; CDR3: CASSELNPGSGANVLTF; DNA: TGTGCCAGCAGTGAACTCAACCCAGGCTCTGGGGCCAACGTCCTGACTTTC
D: NA; V: TRBV10-1; size: once; J: TRBJ2-1; CDR3: CASSEQAYNEQFF; DNA: TGCGCCAGCAGTGAACAAGCCTACAATGAGCAGTTCTTC
D: NA; V: TRBV18; size: NA; J: TRBJ2-5; CDR3: CASSPPEGAETQYF; DNA: TGTGCCAGCTCACCACCGGAAGGGGCGGAGACCCAGTACTTC
D: NA; V: TRBV21-1; size: NA; J: TRBJ1-5; CDR3: CASSKGTTRGEPQHF; DNA: TGTGCCAGCAGCAAAGGGACAACCCGGGGTGAGCCCCAGCATTTT
D: NA; V: TRBV15; size: NA; J: TRBJ1-2; CDR3: CATSRDRTDWGYTF; DNA: TGTGCCACCAGCAGAGATCGTACAGATTGGGGCTACACCTTC
D: NA; V: TRBV12-5; size: NA; J: TRBJ2-7; CDR3: CASGLGRSYEQYF; DNA: TGTGCTAGTGGTTTGGGCCGTAGCTACGAGCAGTACTTC
D: NA; V: TRBV14; size: many; J: TRBJ1-6; CDR3: CASSQGRENSPLHF; DNA: TGTGCCAGCAGCCAAGGGAGAGAGAATTCACCCCTCCACTTT
D: NA; V: TRBV6-6; size: NA; J: TRBJ1-4; CDR3: CASSYSQGAVEKLFF; DNA: TGTGCCAGCAGTTACAGCCAGGGAGCTGTTGAAAAACTGTTTTTT
D: NA; V: TRBV27; size: NA; J: TRBJ2-7; CDR3: CASQDRGATYEQYF; DNA: TGTGCCAGCCAAGATAGGGGGGCGACCTACGAGCAGTACTTC
D: NA; V: TRBV11-2; size: NA; J: TRBJ1-6; CDR3: CASRATGTYNSPLHF; DNA: TGTGCCAGCAGAGCAACAGGGACCTATAATTCACCCCTCCACTTT
D: NA; V: TRBV7-2; size: NA; J: TRBJ1-4; CDR3: CASSRNALNEKLFF; DNA: TGTGCCAGCAGCCGCAATGCGCTAAATGAAAAACTGTTTTTT
D: NA; V: TRBV9; size: NA; J: TRBJ2-5; CDR3: CASSSRVAETQYF; DNA: TGTGCCAGCAGCTCCAGGGTAGCGGAGACCCAGTACTTC
D: NA; V: TRBV7-6; size: once; J: TRBJ2-2; CDR3: CASSLGPKELFF; DNA: TGTGCCAGCAGCTTAGGGCCGAAGGAGCTGTTTTTT
D: NA; V: TRBV4-3; size: few; J: TRBJ2-5; CDR3: CASSQDGGEGTQYF; DNA: TGCGCCAGCAGCCAAGATGGCGGAGAGGGGACCCAGTACTTC
D: NA; V: TRBV27; size: NA; J: TRBJ1-6; CDR3: CASSLTAYNSPLHF; DNA: TGTGCCAGCAGTTTAACGGCGTATAATTCACCCCTCCACTTT
D: NA; V: TRBV10-1; size: NA; J: TRBJ1-1; CDR3: CASSEGNLSKKTFF; DNA: TGCGCCAGCAGTGAGGGAAACCTCAGTAAGAAGACTTTCTTT
D: NA; V: TRBV7-2; size: NA; J: TRBJ2-2; CDR3: CASSPRLGGNTGELFF; DNA: TGTGCCAGCAGCCCCCGTTTGGGAGGTAACACCGGGGAGCTGTTTTTT
D: TRBD2; V: TRBV4-1; size: NA; J: TRBJ2-5; CDR3: CASSRSGGAGETQYF; DNA: TGCGCCAGCAGCCGCAGCGGGGGGGCAGGGGAGACCCAGTACTTC
D: TRBD1; V: TRBV5-1; size: NA; J: TRBJ2-1; CDR3: CASTRTDRGRAEQFF; DNA: TGCGCCAGCACCCGAACGGACAGGGGGCGCGCTGAGCAGTTCTTC
D: NA; V: TRBV6-5; size: NA; J: TRBJ1-1; CDR3: CASSLFQGAEAFF; DNA: TGTGCCAGCAGCCTTTTCCAGGGCGCTGAAGCTTTCTTT
D: TRBD1; V: TRBV2; size: NA; J: TRBJ1-2; CDR3: CATQLRQGLQGYTF; DNA: TGTGCCACTCAACTCAGACAGGGTCTTCAGGGCTACACCTTC
D: NA; V: TRBV19; size: NA; J: TRBJ2-3; CDR3: CASSIAPDPSDTQYF; DNA: TGTGCCAGTAGTATTGCCCCCGACCCCTCAGATACGCAGTATTTT
D: TRBD1; V: TRBV2; size: NA; J: TRBJ2-5; CDR3: CASSSQGTRQETQYF; DNA: TGTGCCAGCAGTTCACAGGGGACGCGCCAAGAGACCCAGTACTTC
D: TRBD1; V: TRBV7-9; size: NA; J: TRBJ2-5; CDR3: CASSSAAGTGTWQTQYF; DNA: TGTGCCAGCAGCTCCGCCGCGGGGACAGGGACATGGCAGACCCAGTACTTC
D: NA; V: TRBV19; size: NA; J: TRBJ1-5; CDR3: CASRQIISNQPQHF; DNA: TGTGCCAGTCGGCAAATAATCAGCAATCAGCCCCAGCATTTT
D: TRBD1; V: TRBV27; size: NA; J: TRBJ2-5; CDR3: CASSILGQAETQYF; DNA: TGTGCCAGCAGTATCCTCGGACAGGCTGAGACCCAGTACTTC
D: NA; V: TRBV30; size: NA; J: TRBJ2-7; CDR3: CAWSVPRTYEQYF; DNA: TGTGCCTGGAGTGTACCTCGAACCTACGAGCAGTACTTC
D: NA; V: TRBV2; size: NA; J: TRBJ2-7; CDR3: CASREDVYEQYF; DNA: TGTGCCAGCAGGGAAGACGTATACGAGCAGTACTTC
D: NA; V: TRBV11-3; size: NA; J: TRBJ2-1; CDR3: CASSPHNYNEQFF; DNA: TGTGCCAGCAGCCCCCACAACTACAATGAGCAGTTCTTC
D: TRBD1; V: TRBV5-1; size: NA; J: TRBJ2-2; CDR3: CASSLTGVPGELFF; DNA: TGCGCCAGCAGCTTGACAGGGGTCCCCGGGGAGCTGTTTTTT
D: NA; V: TRBV30; size: NA; J: TRBJ2-3; CDR3: CAWSINFRPGTDTQYF; DNA: TGTGCCTGGAGTATTAACTTCAGGCCCGGCACAGATACGCAGTATTTT